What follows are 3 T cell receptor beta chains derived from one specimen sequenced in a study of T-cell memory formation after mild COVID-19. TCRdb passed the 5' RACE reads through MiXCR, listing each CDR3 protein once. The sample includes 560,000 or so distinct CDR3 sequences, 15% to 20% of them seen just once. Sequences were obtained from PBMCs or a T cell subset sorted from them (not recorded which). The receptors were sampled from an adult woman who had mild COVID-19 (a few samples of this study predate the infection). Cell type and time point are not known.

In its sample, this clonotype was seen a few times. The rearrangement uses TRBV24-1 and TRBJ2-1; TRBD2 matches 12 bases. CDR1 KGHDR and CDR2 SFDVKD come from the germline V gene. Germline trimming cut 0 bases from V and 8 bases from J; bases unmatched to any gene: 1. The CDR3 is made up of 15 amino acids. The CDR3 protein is CATSDLTSGGHEQFF. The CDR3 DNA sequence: TGTGCCACCAGTGATTTGACTAGCGGGGGGCATGAGCAGTTCTTC.

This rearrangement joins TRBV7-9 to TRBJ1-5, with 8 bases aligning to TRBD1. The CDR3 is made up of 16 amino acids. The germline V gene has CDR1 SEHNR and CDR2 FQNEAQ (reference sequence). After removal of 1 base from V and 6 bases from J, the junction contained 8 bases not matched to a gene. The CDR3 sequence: CASSLGQGAMGQPQHF. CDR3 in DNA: TGTGCCAGCAGCTTAGGTCAGGGGGCAATGGGTCAGCCCCAGCATTTT.

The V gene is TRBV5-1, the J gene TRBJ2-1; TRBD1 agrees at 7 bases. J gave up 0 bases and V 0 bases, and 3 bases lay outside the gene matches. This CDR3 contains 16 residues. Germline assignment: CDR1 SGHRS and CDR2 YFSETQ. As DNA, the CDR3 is TGCGCCAGCAGCTTGGAGGACAGGACCTCCTACAATGAGCAGTTCTTC. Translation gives CASSLEDRTSYNEQFF. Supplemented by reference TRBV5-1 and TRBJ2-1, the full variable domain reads KAGVTQTPRYLIKTRGQQVTLSCSPISGHRSVSWYQQTPGQGLQFLFEYFSETQRNKGNFPGRFSGRQFSNSRSEMNVSTLELGDSALYLCASSLEDRTSYNEQFFGPGTRLTVL.